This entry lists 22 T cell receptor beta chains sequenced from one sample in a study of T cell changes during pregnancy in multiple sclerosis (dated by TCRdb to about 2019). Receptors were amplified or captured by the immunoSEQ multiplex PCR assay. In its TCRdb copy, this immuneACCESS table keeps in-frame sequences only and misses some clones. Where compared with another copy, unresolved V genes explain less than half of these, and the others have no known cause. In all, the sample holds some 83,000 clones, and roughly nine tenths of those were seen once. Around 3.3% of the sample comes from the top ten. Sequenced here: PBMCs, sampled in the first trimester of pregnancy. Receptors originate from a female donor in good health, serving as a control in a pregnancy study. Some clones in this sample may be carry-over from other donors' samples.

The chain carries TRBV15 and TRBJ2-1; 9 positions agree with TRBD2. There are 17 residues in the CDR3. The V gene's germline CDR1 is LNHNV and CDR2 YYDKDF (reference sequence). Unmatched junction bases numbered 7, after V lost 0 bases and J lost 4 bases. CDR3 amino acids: CATSRDRRLAEYNEQFF. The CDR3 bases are TGTGCCACCAGCAGAGATAGGAGACTAGCGGAATACAATGAGCAGTTCTTC.

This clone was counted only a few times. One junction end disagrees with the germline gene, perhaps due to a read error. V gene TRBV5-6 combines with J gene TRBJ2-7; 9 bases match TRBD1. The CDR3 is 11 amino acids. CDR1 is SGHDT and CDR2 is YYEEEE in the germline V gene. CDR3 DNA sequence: TGTGCCAGCAGCTCTCGGACAGGGGTGAAGTTC. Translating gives CASSSRTGVKF.

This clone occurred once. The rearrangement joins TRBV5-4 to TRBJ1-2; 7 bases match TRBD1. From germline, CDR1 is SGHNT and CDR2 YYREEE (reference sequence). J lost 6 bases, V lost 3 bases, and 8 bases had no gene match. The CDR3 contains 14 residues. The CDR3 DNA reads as TGTGCCAGCAGCTCGACAGGGCTGGGGAATGGCTACACCTTC. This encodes CASSSTGLGNGYTF.

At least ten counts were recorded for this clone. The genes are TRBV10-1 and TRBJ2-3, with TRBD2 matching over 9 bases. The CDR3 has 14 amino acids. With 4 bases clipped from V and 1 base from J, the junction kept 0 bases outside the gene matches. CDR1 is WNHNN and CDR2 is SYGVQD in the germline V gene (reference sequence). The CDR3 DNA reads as TGCGCCAGCAGTGGGACTAGCGGCACAGATACGCAGTATTTT. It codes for CASSGTSGTDTQYF.

The CDR3 is CASSALAGSNTGELFF. The CDR3 bases are TGTGCCAGCAGCGCGCTAGCGGGTTCGAACACCGGGGAGCTGTTTTTT. This chain uses TRBV9 with TRBJ2-2, with 8 bases aligning to TRBD2. CDR3 length equals 16 residues. Germline values: CDR1 SGDLS, CDR2 YYNGEE. J was trimmed by 0 bases and V by 3 bases; bases with no gene match: 4.

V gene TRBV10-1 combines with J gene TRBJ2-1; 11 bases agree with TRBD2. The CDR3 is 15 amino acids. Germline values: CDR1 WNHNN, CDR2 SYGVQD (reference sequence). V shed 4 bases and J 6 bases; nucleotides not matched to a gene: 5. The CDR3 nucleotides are TGCGCCAGCAGTGGTGCCGGGACTAGCGGCAATGAGCAGTTCTTC. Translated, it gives CASSGAGTSGNEQFF.

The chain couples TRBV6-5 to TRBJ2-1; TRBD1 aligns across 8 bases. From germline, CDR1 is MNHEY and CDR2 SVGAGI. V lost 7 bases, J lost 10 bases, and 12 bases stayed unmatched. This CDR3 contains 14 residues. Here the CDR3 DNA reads TGTGCCAGCAAATCCGGGACAGGTTCGGGCGAGCAGTTCTTC. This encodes CASKSGTGSGEQFF.

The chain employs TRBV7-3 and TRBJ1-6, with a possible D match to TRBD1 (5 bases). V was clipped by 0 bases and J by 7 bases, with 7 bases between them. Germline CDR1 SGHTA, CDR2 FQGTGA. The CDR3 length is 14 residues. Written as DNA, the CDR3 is TGTGCCAGCAGCTTAACGCAGGGAAATTCACCCCTCCACTTT. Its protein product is CASSLTQGNSPLHF. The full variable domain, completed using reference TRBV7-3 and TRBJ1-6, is GAGVSQTPSNKVTEKGKYVELRCDPISGHTALYWYRQSLGQGPEFLIYFQGTGAADDSGLPNDRFFAVRPEGSVSTLKIQRTERGDSAVYLCASSLTQGNSPLHFGNGTRLTVT.

CDR3 coding DNA: TGTGCCAGCAGTTTATATGGGAGTAGCAATCAGCCCCAGCATTTT. Encoded protein: CASSLYGSSNQPQHF. The V gene is TRBV28, the J gene TRBJ1-5, with D unresolved. The germline V and J ends were trimmed by 1 base and 0 bases, with 7 bases remaining between them. Germline V CDR1 and CDR2: MDHEN, SYDVKM. The CDR3 is made up of 15 amino acids. Supplemented by reference TRBV28 and TRBJ1-5, the full variable domain reads DVKVTQSSRYLVKRTGEKVFLECVQDMDHENMFWYRQDPGLGLRLIYFSYDVKMKEKGDIPEGYSVSREKKERFSLILESASTNQTSMYLCASSLYGSSNQPQHFGDGTRLSIL.

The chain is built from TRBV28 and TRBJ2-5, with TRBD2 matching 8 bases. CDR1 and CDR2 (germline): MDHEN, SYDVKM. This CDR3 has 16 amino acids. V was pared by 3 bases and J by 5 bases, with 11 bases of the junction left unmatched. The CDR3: CASSFHPGLGTETQYF. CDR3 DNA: TGTGCCAGCAGTTTTCATCCGGGACTAGGAACCGAGACCCAGTACTTC. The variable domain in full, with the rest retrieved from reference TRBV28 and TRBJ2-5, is DVKVTQSSRYLVKRTGEKVFLECVQDMDHENMFWYRQDPGLGLRLIYFSYDVKMKEKGDIPEGYSVSREKKERFSLILESASTNQTSMYLCASSFHPGLGTETQYFGPGTRLLVL.

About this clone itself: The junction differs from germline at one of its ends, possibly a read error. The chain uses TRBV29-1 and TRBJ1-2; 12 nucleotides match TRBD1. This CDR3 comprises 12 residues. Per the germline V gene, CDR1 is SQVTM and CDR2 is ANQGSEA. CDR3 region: CSVVRDRGRTYF. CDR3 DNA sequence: TGCAGCGTCGTGAGGGACAGGGGGCGAACTTACTTC.

The chain's CDR3 is CASSLVSQGEAFF. The CDR3 DNA reads as TGCGCCAGCAGCTTGGTTTCTCAGGGAGAAGCTTTCTTT. The V and J genes are TRBV5-1 and TRBJ1-1; TRBD1 is a possible D gene (5 bases). V lost 0 bases and J 8 bases, leaving 11 bases between the germline ends. The germline gives CDR1 SGHRS, CDR2 YFSETQ. The CDR3 contains 13 residues.

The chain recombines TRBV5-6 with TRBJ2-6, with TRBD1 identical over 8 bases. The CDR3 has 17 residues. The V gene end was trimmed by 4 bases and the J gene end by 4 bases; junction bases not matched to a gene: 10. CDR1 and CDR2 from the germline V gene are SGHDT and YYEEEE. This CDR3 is CASSRRTGNSGANVLTF. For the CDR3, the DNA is TGTGCCAGCAGCCGTAGGACAGGGAACTCCGGGGCCAACGTCCTGACTTTC.

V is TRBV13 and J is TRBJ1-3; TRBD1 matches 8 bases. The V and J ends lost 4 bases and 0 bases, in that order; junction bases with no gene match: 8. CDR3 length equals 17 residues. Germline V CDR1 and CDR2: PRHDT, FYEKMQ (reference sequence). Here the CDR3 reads CASSSRGQGLSGNTIYF. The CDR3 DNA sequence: TGTGCCAGCAGCTCCAGGGGGCAGGGCCTCTCTGGAAACACCATATATTTT.

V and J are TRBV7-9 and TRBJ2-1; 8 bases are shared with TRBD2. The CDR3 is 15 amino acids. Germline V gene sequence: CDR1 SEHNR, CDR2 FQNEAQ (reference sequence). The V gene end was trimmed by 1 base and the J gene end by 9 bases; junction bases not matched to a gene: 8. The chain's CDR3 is CASSLEAGGGSEQFF. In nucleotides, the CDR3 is TGTGCCAGCAGCTTAGAGGCGGGAGGTGGGAGTGAGCAGTTCTTC.

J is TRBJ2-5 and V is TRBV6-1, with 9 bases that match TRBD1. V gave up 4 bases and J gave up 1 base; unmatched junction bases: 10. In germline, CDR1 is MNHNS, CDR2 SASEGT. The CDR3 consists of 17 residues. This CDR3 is CASSGPPGQGSQETQYF. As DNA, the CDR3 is TGTGCCAGCAGTGGGCCTCCGGGACAGGGTTCCCAAGAGACCCAGTACTTC.

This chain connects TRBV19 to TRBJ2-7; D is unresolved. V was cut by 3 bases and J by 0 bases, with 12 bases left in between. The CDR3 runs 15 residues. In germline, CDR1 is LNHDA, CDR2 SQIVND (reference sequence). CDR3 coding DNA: TGTGCCAGTAGTATTGGGCTATCAAACTCCTACGAGCAGTACTTC. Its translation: CASSIGLSNSYEQYF.

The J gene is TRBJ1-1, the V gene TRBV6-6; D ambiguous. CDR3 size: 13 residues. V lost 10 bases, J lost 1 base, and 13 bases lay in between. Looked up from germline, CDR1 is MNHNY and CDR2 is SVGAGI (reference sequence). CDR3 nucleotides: TGTGCCACATCCAAAGACACGAACACTGAAGCTTTCTTT. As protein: CATSKDTNTEAFF.

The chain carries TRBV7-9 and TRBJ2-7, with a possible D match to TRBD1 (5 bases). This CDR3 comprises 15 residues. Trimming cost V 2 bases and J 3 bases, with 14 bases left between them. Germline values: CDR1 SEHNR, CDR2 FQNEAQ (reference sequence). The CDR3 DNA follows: TGTGCCAGCAGCTTAATCATAAGCAGGGACTACGAGCAGTACTTC. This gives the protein CASSLIISRDYEQYF.

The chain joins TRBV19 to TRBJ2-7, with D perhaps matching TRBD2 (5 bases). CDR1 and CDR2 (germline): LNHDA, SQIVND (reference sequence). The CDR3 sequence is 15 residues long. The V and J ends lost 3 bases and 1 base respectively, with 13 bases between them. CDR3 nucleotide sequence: TGTGCCAGTAGTATTACTGAGGGAGAATCCTACGAGCAGTACTTC. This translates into CASSITEGESYEQYF. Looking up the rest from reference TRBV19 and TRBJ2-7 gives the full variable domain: DGGITQSPKYLFRKEGQNVTLSCEQNLNHDAMYWYRQDPGQGLRLIYYSQIVNDFQKGDIAEGYSVSREKKESFPLTVTSAQKNPTAFYLCASSITEGESYEQYFGPGTRLTVT.

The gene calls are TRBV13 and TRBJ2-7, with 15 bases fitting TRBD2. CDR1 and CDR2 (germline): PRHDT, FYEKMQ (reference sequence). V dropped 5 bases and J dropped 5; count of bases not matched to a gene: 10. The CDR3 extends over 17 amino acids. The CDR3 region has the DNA TGTGCCAGCAGCCCATATATCGGACTAGCGGGAGGGAACGAGCAGTACTTC. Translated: CASSPYIGLAGGNEQYF.

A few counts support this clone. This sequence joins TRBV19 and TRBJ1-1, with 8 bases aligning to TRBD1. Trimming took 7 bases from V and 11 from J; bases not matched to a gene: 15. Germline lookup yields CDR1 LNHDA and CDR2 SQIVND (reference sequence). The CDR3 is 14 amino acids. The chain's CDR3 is CASTQGAQNRAAFF. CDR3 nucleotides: TGTGCCAGTACCCAGGGGGCGCAAAATAGAGCGGCTTTCTTT.